This T cell receptor beta chain is drawn from a study of response to subunit inactivated influenza vaccine. Study-level findings and limits: There was a suggestion from the authors that each seasonal influenza vaccination recruits few new T cells.

V shed 7 bases and J shed 8 bases, with 16 bases lying between them. This CDR3 contains 13 residues. The germline CDR1 and CDR2 sequences are MNHNY and SVGAGI (reference sequence). In TCRdb, the RT-PCR reads were re-called with MiXCR into one record per CDR3 protein. The profile shows around 580,000 distinct CDR3 sequences, 12% to 15% of them singletons. A word on this clonotype: Antigen specificity is unknown.

The specimen was PBMCs from blood, collected about 11 days after vaccination. The clonotype originates from a middle-aged man who received an inactivated influenza vaccine. The V gene is TRBV6-6, the J gene TRBJ2-3; D may correspond to TRBD1 or TRBD2 (6 bases each). CDR3 region: CASIPGAGSTQYF. The CDR3 nucleotides read TGTGCCAGCATCCCGGGGGCTGGCAGTACGCAGTATTTT.